A single sample gave rise to the 29 T cell receptor beta chains below, sequenced in a study of graft-versus-host responses after intestinal transplantation. Clones were sequenced by immunoSEQ multiplex PCR, and TCRdb holds only the in-frame ones, with some missing. The top ten clones hold about 0.7% of a sample with about 26,000 clones, around 76% of them seen once. Which antigens these TCRs recognize remains unknown. The material was unstimulated CD4+ T cells sorted from spleen or lymph node cells, obtained before intestinal transplant. These receptor sequences come from a human donor who received an intestinal transplant.

This clone turned up a few times. V is TRBV27 and J is TRBJ1-4; weak D call: TRBD1 (6 bases). V was trimmed by 3 bases and J by 8 bases, leaving 13 bases between them. CDR1 MNHEY and CDR2 SMNVEV come from the germline V gene (reference sequence). This CDR3 has 14 amino acids. The CDR3 loop is CASSFRQESEKLFF. The CDR3 DNA is TGTGCCAGCAGTTTTCGACAGGAGAGCGAAAAACTGTTTTTT.

The rearrangement joins TRBV6-1 to TRBJ2-1; TRBD2 matches 12 bases. The CDR3 has 15 amino acids. Germline CDR1 MNHNS, CDR2 SASEGT. V gave up 7 bases and J gave up 8 bases; unmatched junction bases: 9. The CDR3: CASMAWLAGGDEQFF. The DNA of the CDR3 is TGTGCCAGCATGGCATGGCTAGCGGGGGGGGATGAGCAGTTCTTC.

The chain links TRBV19 to TRBJ2-7; no firm D call. This CDR3 is built from 11 residues. The V gene lost 1 base and the J gene lost 6 bases, with 4 bases spanning the gap. CDR1 and CDR2 (germline): LNHDA, SQIVND (reference sequence). The CDR3 reads CASSIGFEQYF. DNA of the CDR3: TGTGCCAGTAGTATAGGTTTCGAGCAGTACTTC.

Only a few counts were recorded for this clone. The V call is TRBV10-3, the J call TRBJ2-3, with D maybe TRBD2 (6 bases). The germline V gene encodes CDR1 ENHRY and CDR2 SYGVKD. V was trimmed by 2 bases and J by 0 bases, leaving 12 bases between them. The CDR3 spans 16 residues. The CDR3 nucleotides read TGTGCCATCAGTGAGGGGGGGACGGTGAGCACAGATACGCAGTATTTT. Protein sequence: CAISEGGTVSTDTQYF.

V usage is TRBV5-1 and J usage is TRBJ2-4; D is perhaps TRBD2 (5 bases). Germline CDR1 is SGHRS and CDR2 is YFSETQ. This CDR3 comprises 17 residues. Trimming pared 2 bases from V and 12 bases from J, leaving 27 bases between. CDR3: CASSLSLGNMRAEAQYF. The CDR3 nucleotides read TGCGCCAGCAGCTTATCGCTAGGGAATATGAGGGCAGAGGCTCAGTACTTC.

The chain joins TRBV29-1 to TRBJ1-4, with D perhaps TRBD1 (6 bases). The CDR3 runs 14 residues. Trimming shortened V by 6 bases and J by 5 bases, and 16 bases separated the two germline ends. Germline V CDR1 and CDR2: SQVTM, ANQGSEA. The DNA of the CDR3 is TGCAGCGTGGGGGGGCCGGACAGAAATGAAAAACTGTTTTTT. Encoded protein: CSVGGPDRNEKLFF.

The genes are TRBV29-1 and TRBJ2-3; TRBD2 agrees at 12 bases. The CDR3 spans 14 residues. Germline V lookup: CDR1 SQVTM, CDR2 ANQGSEA. The V and J ends lost 3 bases and 3 bases, in that order; junction bases with no gene match: 1. The CDR3 sequence is CSVDTSGRTDTQYF. The CDR3 DNA reads as TGCAGCGTTGATACTAGCGGGAGGACAGATACGCAGTATTTT.

The count of this clone is one. This chain uses TRBV11-2 with TRBJ2-7, with D unclear. Trimming took off 0 bases at V and 3 bases at J, with 3 bases between the two ends. The CDR3 has 12 residues. Germline CDR1 SGHAT, CDR2 FQNNGV. CDR3 loop: CASSLDLYEQYF. CDR3 DNA sequence: TGTGCCAGCAGCTTAGATCTCTACGAGCAGTACTTC.

The table lists this clone with a few counts. The chain is built from TRBV5-4 and TRBJ2-2; D is possibly TRBD2 (5 bases). Germline V gene data show CDR1 as SGHNT and CDR2 as YYREEE (reference sequence). This CDR3 contains 14 residues. V gave up 4 bases and J gave up 4 bases, with 11 bases separating them. The DNA of the CDR3 is TGTGCCAGCAGCCTAGCTCGGGGCACCGGGGAGCTGTTTTTT. Residues: CASSLARGTGELFF.

The chain couples TRBV9 to TRBJ1-1; D perhaps matches TRBD1 (6 bases). There are 17 residues in the CDR3. V was clipped by 0 bases and J by 0 bases, with 15 bases between them. Germline loops: CDR1 SGDLS, CDR2 YYNGEE. The DNA of the CDR3 is TGTGCCAGCAGCGTAGATCTCCCGACAGGCATGAACACTGAAGCTTTCTTT. Translation: CASSVDLPTGMNTEAFF.

This chain connects TRBV5-4 to TRBJ1-1, with TRBD1 matching over 9 bases. Germline V CDR1 and CDR2: SGHNT, YYREEE (reference sequence). With 4 bases clipped from V and 5 bases from J, the junction kept 6 bases outside the gene matches. The CDR3 is 14 residues long. This CDR3 is CASSVDRGGTEAFF. CDR3 nucleotides: TGTGCCAGCAGCGTTGACAGGGGGGGGACTGAAGCTTTCTTT.

The chain couples TRBV30 to TRBJ1-2; 7 bases map to TRBD1. The CDR3 totals 13 residues. Trimming removed 0 bases from V and 8 bases from J; junction bases left unmatched: 6. Per germline, CDR1 GTSNPN and CDR2 SVGIG (reference sequence). CDR3 amino acids: CAWSVGGAGGYTF. The CDR3 region has the DNA TGTGCCTGGAGTGTAGGGGGCGCCGGGGGCTACACCTTC. Using reference TRBV30 and TRBJ1-2 for the parts outside the CDR3, the full variable domain is SQTIHQWPATLVQPVGSPLSLECTVEGTSNPNLYWYRQAAGRGLQLLFYSVGIGQISSEVPQNLSASRPQDRQFILSSKKLLLSDSGFYLCAWSVGGAGGYTFGSGTRLTVV.

The rearrangement uses TRBV28 and TRBJ2-1, with TRBD2 matching over 10 bases. The CDR3 spans 19 residues. The germline V gene encodes CDR1 MDHEN and CDR2 SYDVKM. After removal of 0 bases from V and 7 bases from J, the junction contained 15 bases not matched to a gene. The CDR3 coding sequence is TGTGCCAGCAGTTTATGGCGCAGAGTATTAGCGGGAGGATCAAATGAGCAGTTCTTC. Its translation: CASSLWRRVLAGGSNEQFF.

This clone was observed a few times. The rearrangement joins TRBV6-6 to TRBJ2-7; the D gene is possibly TRBD2 (5 bases). This CDR3 has 14 residues. Germline CDR1 MNHNY, CDR2 SVGAGI (reference sequence). The V end lost 2 bases, the J end lost 3 bases, and 11 bases lay between the germline ends. Written as DNA, the CDR3 is TGTGCCAGCAGTTACCGGGGTGCGCTCTACGAGCAGTACTTC. Translation gives CASSYRGALYEQYF.

The genes are TRBV19 and TRBJ1-2; TRBD1 might be the D (5 bases). The CDR3 has 17 residues. V was trimmed by 4 bases and J by 5 bases, leaving 23 bases between them. Germline lookup yields CDR1 LNHDA and CDR2 SQIVND (reference sequence). CDR3 residues: CASSRPGTSDLGYGYTF. CDR3 DNA: TGTGCCAGTAGTAGACCCGGGACGTCCGACCTCGGTTATGGCTACACCTTC.

This clone came up a few times. The chain joins TRBV9 to TRBJ2-7; D is undetermined. The CDR3 is 13 amino acids. Trimming removed 3 bases from V and 3 bases from J, with 10 bases in between. Germline CDR1 reads SGDLS; CDR2 reads YYNGEE. As DNA, the CDR3 is TGTGCCAGCAGCGGACTTGATTTCTACGAGCAGTACTTC. Protein sequence: CASSGLDFYEQYF.

This chain links TRBV6-5 with TRBJ2-7; D not certain. The ends were cut back, 3 bases at V and 1 base at J, with 10 bases in the middle. This CDR3 is 14 amino acids long. Germline V lookup: CDR1 MNHEY, CDR2 SVGAGI. The CDR3 sequence: CASSYLSGSYEQYF. The CDR3 coding sequence is TGTGCCAGCAGTTATCTATCAGGTTCCTACGAGCAGTACTTC.

The CDR3 loop reads CASSPLGQGLGNQPQHF. In DNA, the CDR3 is TGTGCCAGCAGTCCTTTAGGACAGGGGTTAGGGAATCAGCCCCAGCATTTT. This chain connects TRBV2 to TRBJ1-5; 9 bases line up with TRBD1. Looked up from germline, CDR1 is SNHLY and CDR2 is FYNNEI. The junction had 12 bases not matched to a gene; V was cut back by 5 bases and J by 4 bases. This CDR3 is 17 amino acids long.

This chain connects TRBV5-4 to TRBJ1-1, with 12 bases matching TRBD1. The CDR3 runs to 17 residues. Germline lookup yields CDR1 SGHNT and CDR2 YYREEE (reference sequence). The ends lost 4 bases at V and 1 base at J; junction bases unmatched: 8. CDR3: CASSVPGTGGENTEAFF. In nucleotides, the CDR3 is TGTGCCAGCAGCGTCCCCGGGACAGGGGGCGAGAACACTGAAGCTTTCTTT.

The gene calls are TRBV7-3 and TRBJ2-5, with 7 bases matching TRBD1. Trimming cost V 0 bases and J 5 bases; bases outside gene matches: 6. The CDR3 is made up of 15 amino acids. The germline V gene encodes CDR1 SGHTA and CDR2 FQGTGA. The CDR3 nucleotides read TGTGCCAGCAGCTTAACAGGGGGCTTAAGGGAGACCCAGTACTTC. Amino acids: CASSLTGGLRETQYF.

This clone showed up just a few times. This chain joins TRBV6-9 and TRBJ2-7; 11 bases map to TRBD1. Trimming cost V 4 bases and J 4 bases; bases outside gene matches: 6. From germline, CDR1 is MNHGY and CDR2 SVAAGI. CDR3 size: 15 residues. The DNA for the CDR3 is TGTGCCAGCAGTTCCTCCGGACAGGGGGCGTACGAGCAGTACTTC. It specifies CASSSSGQGAYEQYF.

The V call is TRBV5-1, the J call TRBJ2-7, with D tentatively TRBD2 (6 bases). This CDR3 contains 13 residues. Looked up from germline, CDR1 is SGHRS and CDR2 is YFSETQ. Between the trimmed V and J ends, which lost 0 bases and 6 bases, there was a span of 10 bases. CDR3 sequence (DNA): TGCGCCAGCAGCTTGGCCGGAGGGAGCGAGCAGTACTTC. This sequence encodes CASSLAGGSEQYF.

This sequence joins TRBV27 and TRBJ1-4; 9 bases match TRBD1. Germline V gene lookup returns CDR1 MNHEY and CDR2 SMNVEV (reference sequence). The ends lost 6 bases at V and 0 bases at J; junction bases unmatched: 8. This CDR3 has 17 residues. The CDR3 sequence: CASRLRTGAATNEKLFF. CDR3 DNA: TGTGCCAGCAGGCTAAGGACAGGGGCCGCAACTAATGAAAAACTGTTTTTT.

The chain employs TRBV6-5 and TRBJ2-1; the match to TRBD2 covers 7 bases. CDR3 length: 15 residues. Per germline, CDR1 MNHEY and CDR2 SVGAGI. J lost 4 bases, V lost 8 bases, and 11 bases had no gene match. CDR3 amino acids: CASSNLAAPYNEQFF. DNA of the CDR3: TGTGCCAGCTCAAATCTAGCGGCCCCGTACAATGAGCAGTTCTTC.

This chain uses TRBV4-1 with TRBJ2-7; 7 positions match TRBD2. This CDR3 is 16 amino acids long. CDR1 is MGHRA and CDR2 is YSYEKL in the germline V gene. V shed 4 bases, J shed 1 base, and the junction held 10 bases outside the gene matches. The CDR3 DNA reads TGCGCCAGCAGCCCTTCGGGGAGGGCGAAATCCTACGAGCAGTACTTC. It translates to CASSPSGRAKSYEQYF.

This chain uses TRBV4-2 with TRBJ1-2, with TRBD1 as a possible D gene (6 bases). Between the trimmed V and J ends, which lost 7 bases and 4 bases, there was a span of 19 bases. Germline V gene sequence: CDR1 LGHNA, CDR2 YNFKEQ. This CDR3 has 15 residues. CDR3 sequence (DNA): TGTGCCAGCAAAGGGCAGGGGCGTTCCCTCTATGGCTACACCTTC. Protein product: CASKGQGRSLYGYTF.

J is TRBJ2-1 and V is TRBV4-2; no definite D call. V was clipped by 1 base and J by 2 bases, with 12 bases between them. From germline, CDR1 is LGHNA and CDR2 YNFKEQ. The CDR3 loop spans 16 amino acids. CDR3 in amino acids: CASSQGHRTAYNEQFF. Here the CDR3 DNA reads TGTGCCAGCAGCCAAGGCCATCGAACGGCCTACAATGAGCAGTTCTTC.

Here the CDR3 DNA reads TGTGCCAGCTCACCGGTCCCCGAGGCTTGGAATGAGCAGTTCTTC. Translating it yields CASSPVPEAWNEQFF. J is TRBJ2-1 and V is TRBV18, with no clear D. Germline CDR1 reads KGHSH; CDR2 reads LQKENI. V lost 3 bases and J lost 7, with 16 bases in between. The CDR3 runs 15 residues.

This chain uses TRBV19 with TRBJ2-1, with D unresolved. V lost 5 bases, J lost 2 bases, and 7 bases lay in between. Per the germline V gene, CDR1 is LNHDA and CDR2 is SQIVND (reference sequence). The CDR3 sequence is 13 residues long. CDR3 coding DNA: TGTGCCAGTAGTCGCCTCACCTACAATGAGCAGTTCTTC. Amino acids: CASSRLTYNEQFF.